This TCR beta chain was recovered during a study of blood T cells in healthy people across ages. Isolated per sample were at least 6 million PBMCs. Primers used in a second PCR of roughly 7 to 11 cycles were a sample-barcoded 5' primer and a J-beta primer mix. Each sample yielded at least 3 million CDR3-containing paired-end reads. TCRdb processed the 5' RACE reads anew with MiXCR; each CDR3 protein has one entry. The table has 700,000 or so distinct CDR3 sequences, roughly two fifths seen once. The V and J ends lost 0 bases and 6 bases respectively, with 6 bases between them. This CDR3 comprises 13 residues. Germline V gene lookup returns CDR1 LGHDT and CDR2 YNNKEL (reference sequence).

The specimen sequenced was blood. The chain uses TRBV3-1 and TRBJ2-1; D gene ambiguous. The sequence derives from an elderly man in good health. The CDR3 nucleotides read TGTGCCAGCAGCCAAGATGTGCGCAATGAGCAGTTCTTC. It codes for CASSQDVRNEQFF.